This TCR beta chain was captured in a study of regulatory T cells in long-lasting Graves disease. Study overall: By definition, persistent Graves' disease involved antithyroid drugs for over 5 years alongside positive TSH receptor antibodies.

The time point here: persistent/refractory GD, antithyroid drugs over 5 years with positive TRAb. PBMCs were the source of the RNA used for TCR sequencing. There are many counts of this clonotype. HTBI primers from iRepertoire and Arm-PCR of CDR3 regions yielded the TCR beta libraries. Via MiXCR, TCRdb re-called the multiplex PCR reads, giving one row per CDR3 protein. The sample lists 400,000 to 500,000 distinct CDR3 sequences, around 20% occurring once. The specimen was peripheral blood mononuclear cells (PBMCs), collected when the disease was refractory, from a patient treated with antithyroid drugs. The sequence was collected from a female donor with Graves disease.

The CDR3 DNA follows: TGCGCCAGCAGCTTGGGACGGGCTAGCGGCTCCTACGAGCAGTACTTC. Its protein is CASSLGRASGSYEQYF. This chain joins TRBV5-1 and TRBJ2-7; TRBD2 matches 7 bases. V gave up 0 bases and J gave up 0 bases; unmatched junction bases: 6. Germline lookup yields CDR1 SGHRS and CDR2 YFSETQ. The CDR3 loop spans 16 amino acids. Full variable domain (outside the CDR3, taken from reference TRBV5-1 and TRBJ2-7): KAGVTQTPRYLIKTRGQQVTLSCSPISGHRSVSWYQQTPGQGLQFLFEYFSETQRNKGNFPGRFSGRQFSNSRSEMNVSTLELGDSALYLCASSLGRASGSYEQYFGPGTRLTVT.